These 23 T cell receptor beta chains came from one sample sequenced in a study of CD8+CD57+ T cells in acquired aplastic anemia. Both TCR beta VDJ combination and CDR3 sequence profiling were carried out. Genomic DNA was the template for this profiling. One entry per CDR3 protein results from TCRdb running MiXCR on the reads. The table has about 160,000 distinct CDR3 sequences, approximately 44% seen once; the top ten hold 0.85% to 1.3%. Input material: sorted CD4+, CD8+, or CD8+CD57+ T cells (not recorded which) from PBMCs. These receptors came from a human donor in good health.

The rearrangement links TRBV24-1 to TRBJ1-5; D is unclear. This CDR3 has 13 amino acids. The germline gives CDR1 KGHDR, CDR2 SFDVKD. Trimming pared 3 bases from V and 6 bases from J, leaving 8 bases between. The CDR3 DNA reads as TGTGCCACCAGTGATCCCCGGGGTCAGCCCCAGCATTTT. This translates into CATSDPRGQPQHF.

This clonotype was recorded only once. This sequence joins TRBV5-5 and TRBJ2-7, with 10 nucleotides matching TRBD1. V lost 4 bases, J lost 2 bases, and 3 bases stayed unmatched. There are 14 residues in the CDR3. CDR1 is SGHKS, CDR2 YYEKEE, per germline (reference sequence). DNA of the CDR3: TGTGCCAGCAGCGGGACAGGGGACGCCTACGAGCAGTACTTC. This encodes CASSGTGDAYEQYF.

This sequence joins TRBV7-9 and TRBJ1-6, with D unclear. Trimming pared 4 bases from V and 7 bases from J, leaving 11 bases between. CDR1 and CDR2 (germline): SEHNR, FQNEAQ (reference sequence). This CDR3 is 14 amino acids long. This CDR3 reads CASSSGRTNSPLHF. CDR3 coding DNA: TGTGCCAGCAGCTCCGGACGAACCAATTCACCCCTCCACTTT.

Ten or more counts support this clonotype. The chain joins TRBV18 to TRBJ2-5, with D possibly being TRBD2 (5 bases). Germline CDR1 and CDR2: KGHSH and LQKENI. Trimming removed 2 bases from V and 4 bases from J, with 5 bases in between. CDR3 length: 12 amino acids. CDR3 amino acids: CASSPEGETQYF. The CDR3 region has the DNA TGTGCCAGCTCACCAGAGGGAGAGACCCAGTACTTC.

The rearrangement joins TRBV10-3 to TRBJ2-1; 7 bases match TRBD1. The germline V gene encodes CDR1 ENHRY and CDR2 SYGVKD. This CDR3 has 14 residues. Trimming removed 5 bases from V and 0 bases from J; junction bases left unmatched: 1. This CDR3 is CAISPGGSYNEQFF. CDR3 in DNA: TGTGCCATCAGTCCAGGGGGCTCCTACAATGAGCAGTTCTTC.

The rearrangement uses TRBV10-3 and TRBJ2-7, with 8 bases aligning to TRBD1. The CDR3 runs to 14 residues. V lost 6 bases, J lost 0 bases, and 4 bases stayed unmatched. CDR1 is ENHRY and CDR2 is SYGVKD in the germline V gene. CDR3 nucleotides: TGTGCCATCAGGGGGACAGGTTCCTCCTACGAGCAGTACTTC. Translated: CAIRGTGSSYEQYF.

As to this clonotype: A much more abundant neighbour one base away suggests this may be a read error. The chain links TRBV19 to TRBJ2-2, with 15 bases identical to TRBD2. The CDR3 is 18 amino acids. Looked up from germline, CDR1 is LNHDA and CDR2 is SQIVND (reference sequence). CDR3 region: CASRGHGTSGGNAGELFF. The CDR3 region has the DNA TGTGCCAGTAGGGGACACGGGACTAGCGGGGGGAACGCCGGGGAGCTGTTTTTT.

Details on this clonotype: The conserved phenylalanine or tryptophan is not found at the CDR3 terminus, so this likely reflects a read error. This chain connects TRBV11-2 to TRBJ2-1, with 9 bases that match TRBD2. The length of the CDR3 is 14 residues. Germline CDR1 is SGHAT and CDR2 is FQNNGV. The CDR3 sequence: CTSNAGGPINEQFS. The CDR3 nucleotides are TGTACCAGCAACGCGGGGGGGCCTATCAATGAGCAGTTCTCC.

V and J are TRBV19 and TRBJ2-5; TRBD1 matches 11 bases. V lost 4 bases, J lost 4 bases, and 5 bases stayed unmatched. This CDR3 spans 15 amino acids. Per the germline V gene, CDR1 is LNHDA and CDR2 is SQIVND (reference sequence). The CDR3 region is CASSTGTGGPETQYF. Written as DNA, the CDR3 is TGTGCCAGTAGTACAGGGACAGGGGGACCAGAGACCCAGTACTTC.

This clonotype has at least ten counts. Here the CDR3 DNA reads TGTGCCAGCAGCCCCCGAGGGAGGGCCGTGAAAGAGACCCAGTACTTC. It is translated as CASSPRGRAVKETQYF. The V gene is TRBV7-9, the J gene TRBJ2-5; the match to TRBD2 covers 7 bases. The trim removed 5 bases at V and 3 bases at J, leaving 12 bases unmatched. The CDR3 totals 16 residues. Germline V gives CDR1 SEHNR, CDR2 FQNEAQ (reference sequence).

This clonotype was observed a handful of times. This CDR3 reads CATSDSGTSSYEQYF. CDR3 nucleotides: TGTGCCACCAGTGATTCCGGGACCAGCTCCTACGAGCAGTACTTC. The chain joins TRBV24-1 to TRBJ2-7; D is perhaps TRBD1 or TRBD2 (5 bases each). V dropped 2 bases and J dropped 0 bases, with 10 bases sitting between them. Germline V CDR1 and CDR2: KGHDR, SFDVKD. The CDR3 runs 15 residues.

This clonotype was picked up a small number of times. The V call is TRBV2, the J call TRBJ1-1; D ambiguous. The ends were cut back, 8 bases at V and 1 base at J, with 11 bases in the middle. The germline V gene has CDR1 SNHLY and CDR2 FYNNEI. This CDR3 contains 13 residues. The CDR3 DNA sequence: TGTGCCAGCTCAGAGAGCCAGAACACTGAAGCTTTCTTT. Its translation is CASSESQNTEAFF. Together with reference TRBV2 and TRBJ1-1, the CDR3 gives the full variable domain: EPEVTQTPSHQVTQMGQEVILRCVPISNHLYFYWYRQILGQKVEFLVSFYNNEISEKSEIFDDQFSVERPDGSNFTLKIRSTKLEDSAMYFCASSESQNTEAFFGQGTRLTVV.

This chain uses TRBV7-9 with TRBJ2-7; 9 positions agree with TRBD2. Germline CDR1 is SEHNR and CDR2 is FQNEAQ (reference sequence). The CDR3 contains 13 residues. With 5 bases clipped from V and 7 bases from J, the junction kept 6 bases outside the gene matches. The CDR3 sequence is CASSQRGAREQYF. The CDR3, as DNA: TGTGCCAGCAGCCAGCGGGGGGCGAGGGAGCAGTACTTC.

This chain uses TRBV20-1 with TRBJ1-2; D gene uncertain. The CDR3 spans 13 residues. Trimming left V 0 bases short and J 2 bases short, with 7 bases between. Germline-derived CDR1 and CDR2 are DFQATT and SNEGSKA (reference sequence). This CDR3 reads CSAREGGNYGYTF. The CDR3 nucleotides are TGCAGTGCTAGAGAAGGAGGAAACTATGGCTACACCTTC.

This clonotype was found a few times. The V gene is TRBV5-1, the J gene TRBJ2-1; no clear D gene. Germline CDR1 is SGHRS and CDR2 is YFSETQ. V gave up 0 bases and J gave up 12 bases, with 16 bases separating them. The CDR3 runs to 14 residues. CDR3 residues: CASSLGSISQTQFF. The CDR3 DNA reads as TGCGCCAGCAGCTTGGGGTCGATCTCGCAGACGCAGTTCTTC.

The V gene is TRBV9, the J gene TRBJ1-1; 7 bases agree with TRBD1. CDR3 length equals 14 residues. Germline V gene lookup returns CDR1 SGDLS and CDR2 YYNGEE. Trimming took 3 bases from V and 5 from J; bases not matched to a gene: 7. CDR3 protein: CASSAQNRGTEAFF. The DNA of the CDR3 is TGTGCCAGCAGCGCCCAGAACAGGGGAACTGAAGCTTTCTTT. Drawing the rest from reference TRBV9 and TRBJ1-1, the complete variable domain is DSGVTQTPKHLITATGQRVTLRCSPRSGDLSVYWYQQSLDQGLQFLIQYYNGEERAKGNILERFSAQQFPDLHSELNLSSLELGDSALYFCASSAQNRGTEAFFGQGTRLTVV.

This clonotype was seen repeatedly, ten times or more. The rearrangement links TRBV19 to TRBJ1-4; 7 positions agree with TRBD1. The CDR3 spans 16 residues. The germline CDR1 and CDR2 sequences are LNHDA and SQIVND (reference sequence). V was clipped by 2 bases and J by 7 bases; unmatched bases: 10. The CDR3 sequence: CASSITSGGPFEKLFF. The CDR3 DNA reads TGTGCCAGTAGTATAACCTCAGGGGGTCCCTTTGAAAAACTGTTTTTT.

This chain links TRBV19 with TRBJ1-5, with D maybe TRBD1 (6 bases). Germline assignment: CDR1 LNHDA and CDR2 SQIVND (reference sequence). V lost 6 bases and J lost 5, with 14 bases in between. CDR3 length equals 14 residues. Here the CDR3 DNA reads TGTGCCAGTAGAACAGGGTTCTTGGATCAGCCCCAGCATTTT. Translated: CASRTGFLDQPQHF.

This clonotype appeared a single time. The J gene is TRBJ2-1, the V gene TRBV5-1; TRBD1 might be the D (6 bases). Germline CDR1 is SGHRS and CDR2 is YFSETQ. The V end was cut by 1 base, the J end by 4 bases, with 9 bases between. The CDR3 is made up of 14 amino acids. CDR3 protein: CASSLTQGYNEQFF. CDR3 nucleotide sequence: TGCGCCAGCAGCTTGACCCAGGGGTACAATGAGCAGTTCTTC.

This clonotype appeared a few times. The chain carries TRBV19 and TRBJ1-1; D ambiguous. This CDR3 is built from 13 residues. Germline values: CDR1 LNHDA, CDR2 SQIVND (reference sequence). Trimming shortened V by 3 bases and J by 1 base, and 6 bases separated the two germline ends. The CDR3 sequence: CASSIAKNTEAFF. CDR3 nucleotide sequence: TGTGCCAGTAGTATCGCCAAGAACACTGAAGCTTTCTTT. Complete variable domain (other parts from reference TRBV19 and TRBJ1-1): DGGITQSPKYLFRKEGQNVTLSCEQNLNHDAMYWYRQDPGQGLRLIYYSQIVNDFQKGDIAEGYSVSREKKESFPLTVTSAQKNPTAFYLCASSIAKNTEAFFGQGTRLTVV.

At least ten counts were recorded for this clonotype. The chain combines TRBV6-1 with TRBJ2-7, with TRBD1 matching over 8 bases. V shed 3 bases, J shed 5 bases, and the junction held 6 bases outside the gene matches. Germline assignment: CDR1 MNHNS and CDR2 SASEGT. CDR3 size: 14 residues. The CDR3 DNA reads TGTGCCAGCAGTGAGTACAGGGGGTTAAACGAGCAGTACTTC. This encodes CASSEYRGLNEQYF.

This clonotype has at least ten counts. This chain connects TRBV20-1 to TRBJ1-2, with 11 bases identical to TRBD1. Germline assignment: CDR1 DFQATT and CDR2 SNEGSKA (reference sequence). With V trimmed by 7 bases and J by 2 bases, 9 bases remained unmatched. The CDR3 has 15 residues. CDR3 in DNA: TGCAGTGTCGGGGACAGGGGGAGGAGAAACTATGGCTACACCTTC. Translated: CSVGDRGRRNYGYTF.

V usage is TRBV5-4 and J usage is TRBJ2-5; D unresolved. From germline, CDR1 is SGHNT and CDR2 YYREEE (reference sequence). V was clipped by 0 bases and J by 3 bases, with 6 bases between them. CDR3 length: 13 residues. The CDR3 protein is CASSLVMEETQYF. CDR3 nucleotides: TGTGCCAGCAGCTTGGTGATGGAAGAGACCCAGTACTTC.